Listed below are T cell receptor beta chains from one sample, sequenced in a study of OX40 agonist ivuxolimab in advanced cancers. TCRdb's copy holds only in-frame clones and misses some; the assay was immunoSEQ multiplex PCR. The table has under 25,000 clones, just under 80% seen once. This specimen consisted of CD4+ or CD8+ T cells sorted from blood, obtained in a trial of the OX40 agonist ivuxolimab. All receptors derive from an adult with an advanced solid tumor such as melanoma, head and neck, liver or kidney cancer. The CDR3 runs from the conserved cysteine through the conserved F or W. A D gene is named only where the DNA matches it firmly. Clone sizes are given selectively: once, few, many, or a class where the clone is expanded.

v_gene: TRBV28; abundance: -; d_gene: TRBD1; j_gene: TRBJ2-2; CDR3aa: CASSGQGYGELFF; CDR3nt: TGTGCCAGCAGTGGACAGGGCTACGGGGAGCTGTTTTTT
v_gene: TRBV15; abundance: once; d_gene: TRBD2; j_gene: TRBJ2-1; CDR3aa: CATSGPERGINNEQFF; CDR3nt: TGTGCCACCAGCGGGCCTGAGCGGGGGATAAACAATGAGCAGTTCTTC
v_gene: TRBV7-9; abundance: few; d_gene: TRBD2; j_gene: TRBJ2-7; CDR3aa: CASSYSGSYEQYF; CDR3nt: TGTGCCAGCAGTTATAGCGGGAGCTACGAGCAGTACTTC
v_gene: TRBV28; abundance: -; d_gene: TRBD2; j_gene: TRBJ2-1; CDR3aa: CASSSGLANNEQFF; CDR3nt: TGTGCCAGCAGTTCGGGACTAGCGAACAATGAGCAGTTCTTC
v_gene: TRBV4-3; abundance: few; d_gene: -; j_gene: TRBJ1-2; CDR3aa: CASSQDRGWYGYTF; CDR3nt: TGCGCCAGCAGCCAAGATCGGGGGTGGTATGGCTACACCTTC
v_gene: TRBV27; abundance: -; d_gene: -; j_gene: TRBJ1-2; CDR3aa: CASSPSGGETHYGYTF; CDR3nt: TGTGCCAGCAGTCCTAGCGGAGGGGAGACCCACTATGGCTACACCTTC
v_gene: TRBV6-5; abundance: -; d_gene: -; j_gene: TRBJ2-5; CDR3aa: CASSYRKGPKETQYF; CDR3nt: TGTGCCAGCAGTTACCGGAAAGGTCCCAAAGAGACCCAGTACTTC
v_gene: TRBV7-9; abundance: few; d_gene: -; j_gene: TRBJ2-1; CDR3aa: CASTSAYNEQFF; CDR3nt: TGTGCCAGCACCTCAGCCTACAATGAGCAGTTCTTC
v_gene: TRBV5-6; abundance: -; d_gene: -; j_gene: TRBJ2-2; CDR3aa: CASSLKGQAVNTGELFF; CDR3nt: TGTGCCAGCAGCTTGAAGGGGCAGGCTGTAAACACCGGGGAGCTGTTTTTT
v_gene: TRBV7-9; abundance: -; d_gene: TRBD1; j_gene: TRBJ1-2; CDR3aa: CASSLARDRDDYGYTF; CDR3nt: TGTGCCAGCAGCTTAGCCCGGGACAGGGACGACTATGGCTACACCTTC
v_gene: TRBV15; abundance: -; d_gene: -; j_gene: TRBJ1-1; CDR3aa: CATSRDGVGTEAFF; CDR3nt: TGTGCCACCAGCAGAGATGGGGTGGGCACTGAAGCTTTCTTT
v_gene: TRBV19; abundance: -; d_gene: TRBD1; j_gene: TRBJ2-1; CDR3aa: CATSRDRGYNEQFF; CDR3nt: TGTGCCACTAGCCGGGACAGGGGGTACAATGAGCAGTTCTTC
v_gene: TRBV28; abundance: once; d_gene: -; j_gene: TRBJ2-1; CDR3aa: CASSFLVATGNEQFF; CDR3nt: TGTGCCAGCAGCTTCCTAGTCGCAACCGGGAATGAGCAGTTCTTC
v_gene: TRBV7-9; abundance: -; d_gene: -; j_gene: TRBJ1-1; CDR3aa: CASSSRTANTEAFF; CDR3nt: TGTGCCAGCAGCTCCCGGACAGCGAACACTGAAGCTTTCTTT
v_gene: TRBV20-1; abundance: once; d_gene: -; j_gene: TRBJ1-2; CDR3aa: CSAFLLYGYTF; CDR3nt: TGCAGTGCTTTCCTCCTGTATGGCTACACCTTC
v_gene: TRBV5-1; abundance: -; d_gene: -; j_gene: TRBJ2-2; CDR3aa: CASSLGQGYGELFF; CDR3nt: TGCGCCAGCAGCTTGGGCCAGGGGTATGGGGAGCTGTTTTTT
v_gene: TRBV18; abundance: -; d_gene: TRBD2; j_gene: TRBJ2-1; CDR3aa: CASSPVGGEDNEQFF; CDR3nt: TGTGCCAGCTCACCTGTCGGGGGGGAGGACAATGAGCAGTTCTTC
v_gene: TRBV27; abundance: -; d_gene: -; j_gene: TRBJ1-5; CDR3aa: CASSWGGFGNQPQHF; CDR3nt: TGTGCCAGCAGCTGGGGGGGCTTTGGCAATCAGCCCCAGCATTTT
v_gene: TRBV6-5; abundance: -; d_gene: -; j_gene: TRBJ1-1; CDR3aa: CASSYDSAYTEAFF; CDR3nt: TGTGCCAGCAGTTACGACAGCGCGTACACTGAAGCTTTCTTT
v_gene: TRBV27; abundance: few; d_gene: TRBD2; j_gene: TRBJ2-7; CDR3aa: CASSFLAGGYSYEQYF; CDR3nt: TGTGCCAGCAGTTTCCTAGCGGGAGGGTACTCCTACGAGCAGTACTTC
v_gene: TRBV19; abundance: once; d_gene: TRBD2; j_gene: TRBJ2-1; CDR3aa: CASSPNGGSYNEQFF; CDR3nt: TGTGCCAGTAGTCCGAACGGGGGGTCCTACAATGAGCAGTTCTTC
v_gene: TRBV18; abundance: -; d_gene: -; j_gene: TRBJ1-2; CDR3aa: CASSPSDSYTANYGYTF; CDR3nt: TGTGCCAGCTCACCCTCGGACAGTTATACAGCTAACTATGGCTACACCTTC
v_gene: TRBV18; abundance: -; d_gene: -; j_gene: TRBJ2-7; CDR3aa: CASSPEGVSYEQYF; CDR3nt: TGTGCCAGCTCACCAGAAGGTGTCTCCTACGAGCAGTACTTC
v_gene: TRBV7-3; abundance: -; d_gene: TRBD2; j_gene: TRBJ2-7; CDR3aa: CASSLGASGRGEQYF; CDR3nt: TGTGCCAGCAGCTTAGGGGCTAGCGGTCGGGGCGAGCAGTACTTC
v_gene: TRBV9; abundance: -; d_gene: TRBD1; j_gene: TRBJ2-7; CDR3aa: CASSVRTGANEQYF; CDR3nt: TGTGCCAGCAGCGTAAGGACAGGGGCCAACGAGCAGTACTTC
v_gene: TRBV27; abundance: -; d_gene: TRBD1; j_gene: TRBJ2-7; CDR3aa: CASSYTGQGIHEQYF; CDR3nt: TGTGCCAGCAGTTACACCGGACAGGGGATCCACGAGCAGTACTTC
v_gene: TRBV7-6; abundance: once; d_gene: -; j_gene: TRBJ2-1; CDR3aa: CASSSTAQGLNEQFF; CDR3nt: TGTGCCAGCAGCTCCACCGCTCAGGGCCTCAATGAGCAGTTCTTC
v_gene: TRBV5-1; abundance: -; d_gene: TRBD2; j_gene: TRBJ2-3; CDR3aa: CASSLGLAGSTDTQYF; CDR3nt: TGCGCCAGCAGCTTGGGGCTAGCGGGCAGCACAGATACGCAGTATTTT
v_gene: TRBV19; abundance: -; d_gene: TRBD1; j_gene: TRBJ1-4; CDR3aa: CASSTRDSKNEKLFF; CDR3nt: TGTGCCAGTAGTACTAGGGACAGCAAGAATGAAAAACTGTTTTTT
v_gene: TRBV10-3; abundance: -; d_gene: -; j_gene: TRBJ2-7; CDR3aa: CAISESERGSYEQYF; CDR3nt: TGTGCCATCAGTGAATCGGAAAGAGGCTCCTACGAGCAGTACTTC
v_gene: TRBV11-2; abundance: few; d_gene: -; j_gene: TRBJ2-7; CDR3aa: CASSWDLAYEQYF; CDR3nt: TGTGCCAGCAGCTGGGACCTTGCCTACGAGCAGTACTTC
v_gene: TRBV21-1; abundance: many; d_gene: -; j_gene: TRBJ2-7; CDR3aa: CASSKGWGRDRHYEQYF; CDR3nt: TGTGCCAGCAGCAAAGGTTGGGGCAGGGACCGCCACTACGAGCAGTACTTC
v_gene: TRBV6-5; abundance: -; d_gene: -; j_gene: TRBJ2-5; CDR3aa: CASTQGLVGETQYF; CDR3nt: TGTGCCAGCACCCAGGGGCTAGTCGGGGAGACCCAGTACTTC
v_gene: TRBV27; abundance: -; d_gene: TRBD2; j_gene: TRBJ2-3; CDR3aa: CASSSHRTSGSTDTQYF; CDR3nt: TGTGCCAGCAGTTCCCACCGGACTAGCGGGAGCACAGATACGCAGTATTTT
v_gene: TRBV15; abundance: -; d_gene: TRBD1; j_gene: TRBJ1-5; CDR3aa: CATSLGDRGAAYNQPQHF; CDR3nt: TGTGCCACCAGCCTCGGGGACAGGGGGGCAGCCTACAATCAGCCCCAGCATTTT
v_gene: TRBV27; abundance: -; d_gene: -; j_gene: TRBJ2-7; CDR3aa: CASSLQVTYEQYF; CDR3nt: TGTGCCAGCAGTTTACAGGTTACCTACGAGCAGTACTTC
v_gene: TRBV7-8; abundance: -; d_gene: -; j_gene: TRBJ2-7; CDR3aa: CASSQGDNYKYF; CDR3nt: TGTGCCAGCAGCCAAGGGGACAATTATAAGTACTTC
v_gene: TRBV27; abundance: few; d_gene: -; j_gene: TRBJ2-1; CDR3aa: CASSLDRGEQFF; CDR3nt: TGTGCCAGCAGTCTAGACAGAGGTGAGCAGTTCTTC
v_gene: TRBV19; abundance: -; d_gene: -; j_gene: TRBJ2-3; CDR3aa: CASARDAGADTQYF; CDR3nt: TGTGCCAGCGCAAGGGACGCCGGGGCAGATACGCAGTATTTT
v_gene: TRBV6-1; abundance: -; d_gene: TRBD2; j_gene: TRBJ2-7; CDR3aa: CASSDGLAGLSYEQYF; CDR3nt: TGTGCCAGCAGTGATGGTCTAGCGGGTCTTTCCTACGAGCAGTACTTC
v_gene: TRBV13; abundance: -; d_gene: -; j_gene: TRBJ2-7; CDR3aa: CASSLGLYEQYF; CDR3nt: TGTGCCAGCAGCTTAGGCCTTTACGAGCAGTACTTC
v_gene: TRBV6-1; abundance: few; d_gene: -; j_gene: TRBJ1-6; CDR3aa: CASSEVRSPLHF; CDR3nt: TGTGCCAGCAGTGAGGTTCGGTCACCCCTCCACTTT
v_gene: TRBV19; abundance: -; d_gene: -; j_gene: TRBJ2-1; CDR3aa: CASSIIALTGGEQFF; CDR3nt: TGTGCCAGTAGTATAATAGCTTTGACCGGGGGTGAGCAGTTCTTC
v_gene: TRBV11-1; abundance: -; d_gene: TRBD1; j_gene: TRBJ2-7; CDR3aa: CASSTTTGYYEQYF; CDR3nt: TGTGCCAGCAGCACCACGACAGGGTACTACGAGCAGTACTTC
v_gene: TRBV19; abundance: -; d_gene: -; j_gene: TRBJ2-1; CDR3aa: CASSIGAGNYNEQFF; CDR3nt: TGTGCCAGTAGTATAGGTGCGGGAAACTACAATGAGCAGTTCTTC
v_gene: TRBV7-8; abundance: -; d_gene: TRBD1; j_gene: TRBJ2-2; CDR3aa: CASSLRDSRTGELFF; CDR3nt: TGTGCCAGCAGCCTCCGGGACAGCCGCACCGGGGAGCTGTTTTTT